The 3 T cell receptor beta chains reported below all come from one sample, sequenced in a study of T cells in Graves' hyperthyroidism and ophthalmopathy. The investigators amplified TCR beta CDR3 regions from RNA transcripts. Carried out on the TCR CDR3, a first-round RT-PCR used the HTBI primer set. TCRdb ran MiXCR on the multiplex PCR reads and lists one entry per CDR3 protein. Among a few hundred thousand distinct CDR3 sequences, about 46% were seen once, and the ten largest hold about 45%. Sequencing was performed on peripheral blood or thyroid tissue (not recorded which). The receptors derive from an adult woman with Graves' disease, either hyperthyroidism or ophthalmopathy (not recorded which).

The chain couples TRBV29-1 to TRBJ1-1, with a possible D match to TRBD1 (6 bases). Germline V gene sequence: CDR1 SQVTM, CDR2 ANQGSEA. With 6 bases removed from V and 11 bases from J, the gap between germline ends came to 19 bases. The CDR3 contains 12 residues. DNA of the CDR3: TGCAGCGTCGAATTCGGGGGCGCGTGGGCTTTCTTT. Translated: CSVEFGGAWAFF. Variable domain in full (rest from reference TRBV29-1 and TRBJ1-1): SAVISQKPSRDICQRGTSLTIQCQVDSQVTMMFWYRQQPGQSLTLIATANQGSEATYESGFVIDKFPISRPNLTFSTLTVSNMSPEDSSIYLCSVEFGGAWAFFGQGTRLTVV.

This clonotype was seen a single time. CDR3 in DNA: TGTGCCACTATGGGACAGCCTCAGGAAGGCTACACCTTC. This gives the protein CATMGQPQEGYTF. The chain is built from TRBV25-1 and TRBJ1-2; the match to TRBD1 covers 7 bases. Germline V gene lookup returns CDR1 MGHDK and CDR2 SYGVNS. The trim removed 10 bases at V and 8 bases at J, leaving 13 bases unmatched. The CDR3 has 13 residues.

The chain couples TRBV20-1 to TRBJ1-4, with 9 positions matching TRBD1. The length of the CDR3 is 14 residues. Germline CDR1 reads DFQATT; CDR2 reads SNEGSKA (reference sequence). V shed 2 bases and J 8 bases; nucleotides not matched to a gene: 6. CDR3 DNA sequence: TGCAGTGCTAGAAAGGGGACAGGGCACGAAAAACTGTTTTTT. Protein: CSARKGTGHEKLFF.